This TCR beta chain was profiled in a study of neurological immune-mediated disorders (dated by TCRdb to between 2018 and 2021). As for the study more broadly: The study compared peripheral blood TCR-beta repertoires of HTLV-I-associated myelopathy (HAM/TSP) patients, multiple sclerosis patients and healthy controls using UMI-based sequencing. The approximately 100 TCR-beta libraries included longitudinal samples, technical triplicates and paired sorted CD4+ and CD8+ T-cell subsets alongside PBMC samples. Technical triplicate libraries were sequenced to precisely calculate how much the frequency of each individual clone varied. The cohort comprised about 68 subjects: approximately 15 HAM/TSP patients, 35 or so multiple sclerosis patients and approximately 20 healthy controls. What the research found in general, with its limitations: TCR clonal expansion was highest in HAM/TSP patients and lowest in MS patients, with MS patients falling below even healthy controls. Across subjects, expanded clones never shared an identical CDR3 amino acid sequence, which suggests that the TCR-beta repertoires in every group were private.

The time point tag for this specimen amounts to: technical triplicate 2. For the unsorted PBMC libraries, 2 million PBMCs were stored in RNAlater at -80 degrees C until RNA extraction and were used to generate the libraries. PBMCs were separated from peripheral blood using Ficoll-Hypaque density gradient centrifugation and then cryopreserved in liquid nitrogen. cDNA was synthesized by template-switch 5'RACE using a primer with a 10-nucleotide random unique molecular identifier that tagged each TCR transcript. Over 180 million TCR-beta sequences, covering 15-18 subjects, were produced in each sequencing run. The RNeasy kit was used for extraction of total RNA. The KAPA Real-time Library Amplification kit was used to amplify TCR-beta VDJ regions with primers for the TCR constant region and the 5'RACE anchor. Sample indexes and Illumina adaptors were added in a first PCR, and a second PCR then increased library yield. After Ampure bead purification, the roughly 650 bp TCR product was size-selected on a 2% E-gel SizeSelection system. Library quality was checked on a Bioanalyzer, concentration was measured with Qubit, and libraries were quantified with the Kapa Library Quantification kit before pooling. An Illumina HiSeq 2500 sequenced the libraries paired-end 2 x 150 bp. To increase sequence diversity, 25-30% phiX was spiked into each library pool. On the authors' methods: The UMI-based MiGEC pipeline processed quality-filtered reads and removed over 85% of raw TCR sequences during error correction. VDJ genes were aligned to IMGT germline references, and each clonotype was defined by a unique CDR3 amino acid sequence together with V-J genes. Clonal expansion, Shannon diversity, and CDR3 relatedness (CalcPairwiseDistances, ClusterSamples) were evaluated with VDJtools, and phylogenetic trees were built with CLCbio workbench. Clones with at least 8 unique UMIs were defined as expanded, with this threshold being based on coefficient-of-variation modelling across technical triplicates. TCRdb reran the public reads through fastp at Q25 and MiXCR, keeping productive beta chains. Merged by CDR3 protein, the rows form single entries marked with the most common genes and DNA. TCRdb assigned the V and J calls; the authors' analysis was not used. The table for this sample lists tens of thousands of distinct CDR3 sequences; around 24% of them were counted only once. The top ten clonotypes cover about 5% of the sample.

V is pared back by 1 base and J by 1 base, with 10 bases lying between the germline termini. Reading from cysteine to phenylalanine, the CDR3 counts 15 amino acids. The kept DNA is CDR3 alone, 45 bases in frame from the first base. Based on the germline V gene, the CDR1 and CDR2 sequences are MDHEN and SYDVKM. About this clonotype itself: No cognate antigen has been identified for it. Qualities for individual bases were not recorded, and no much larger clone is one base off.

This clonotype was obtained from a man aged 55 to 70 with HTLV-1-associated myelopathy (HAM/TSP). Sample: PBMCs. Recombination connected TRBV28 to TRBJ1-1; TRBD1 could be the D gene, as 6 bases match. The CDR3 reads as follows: CASSLSPTGNTEAFF. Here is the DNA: TGTGCCAGCAGTTTATCCCCGACAGGGAACACTGAAGCTTTCTTT. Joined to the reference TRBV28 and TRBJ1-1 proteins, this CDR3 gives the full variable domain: DVKVTQSSRYLVKRTGEKVFLECVQDMDHENMFWYRQDPGLGLRLIYFSYDVKMKEKGDIPEGYSVSREKKERFSLILESASTNQTSMYLCASSLSPTGNTEAFFGQGTRLTVV.